Below, 22 T cell receptor beta chains from the same sample are listed, as sequenced in a study of immune characterization of retroperitoneal liposarcoma. TCRdb itself ran the PCR reads through MiXCR, one entry per CDR3 protein. The top ten hold around 20% of the sample, which has approximately 11,000 distinct CDR3 sequences, under 30% seen once. The specimen was blood. These receptor sequences come from a male donor with retroperitoneal liposarcoma.

The chain has TRBV10-2 and TRBJ1-1; no reliable D call. The CDR3 runs to 15 residues. Deletions cut 5 bases from V and 0 bases from J, with 13 bases between. Germline CDR1 WSHSY, CDR2 SAAADI. The chain's CDR3 is CASSHLEVMNTEAFF. DNA for the CDR3: TGCGCCAGCAGTCATCTAGAGGTCATGAACACTGAAGCTTTCTTT.

In its sample, this clonotype was seen many times. The J gene is TRBJ2-2, the V gene TRBV7-2; no reliable D call. The CDR3 consists of 12 residues. CDR1 and CDR2 (germline): SGHTA, FQGNSA. V dropped 7 bases and J dropped 4 bases, with 7 bases sitting between them. The CDR3 bases are TGTGCCAGCACCCCACTCACCGGGGAGCTGTTTTTT. Protein: CASTPLTGELFF.

The sample holds many counts of this clonotype. The chain has TRBV12-3 or TRBV12-4 and TRBJ2-2, with D possibly TRBD2 on 6 matching bases. The CDR3 consists of 16 residues. Trimming removed 6 bases at V and 7 bases at J, with 21 bases between. The CDR3 is CASRGGRTHSGGELFF. The CDR3 nucleotides are TGTGCCAGCAGGGGGGGTAGGACGCACAGTGGCGGGGAGCTGTTTTTT.

The V call is TRBV6-4, the J call TRBJ2-5; 10 bases line up with TRBD1. TRBJ2-7 matches the DNA end more closely, so the J call is doubtful. Germline CDR1 is MRHNA and CDR2 is SNTAGT. This CDR3 has 17 amino acids. CDR3 DNA sequence: TGTGCCAGCAGTGACCGTCTGGGACAGGGGTGCCCCTACGAGCAGTACTTC. This sequence encodes CASSDRLGQGCPYEQYF.

The count of this clonotype is one. This chain joins TRBV9 and TRBJ2-1; 9 bases line up with TRBD1. CDR1 is SGDLS and CDR2 is YYNGEE in the germline V gene. V was pared by 0 bases and J by 6 bases, with 4 bases of the junction left unmatched. This CDR3 spans 15 amino acids. The CDR3 loop is CASSVGQGVGNEQFF. The CDR3 nucleotides are TGTGCCAGCAGCGTAGGACAGGGGGTAGGCAATGAGCAGTTCTTC.

This clonotype is large (0.1 to 1%) by share. The chain uses TRBV6-1 and TRBJ2-1, with TRBD1 matching 7 bases. The J call is uncertain, as TRBJ2-7 better fits the DNA end. The CDR3 is 14 residues long. Germline V gives CDR1 MNHNS, CDR2 SASEGT. The CDR3 DNA follows: TGTGCCAGCAGTCCGGGACAGAGCTCCTACGAGCAGTACTTC. This gives the protein CASSPGQSSYEQYF.

This clonotype was seen ten or more times. This chain uses TRBV3-1 with TRBJ2-2; D gene uncertain. CDR1 is LGHDT and CDR2 is YNNKEL in the germline V gene (reference sequence). This CDR3 is built from 13 residues. V shed 1 base and J shed 5 bases, with 5 bases lying between them. Here the CDR3 DNA reads TGTGCCAGCAGCCAAGTGGAAACCGGGGAGCTGTTTTTT. Amino acid sequence: CASSQVETGELFF.

The table lists this clonotype with many counts. V gene TRBV5-1 combines with J gene TRBJ1-4; no firm D call. Between the trimmed V and J ends, which lost 0 bases and 0 bases, there was a span of 6 bases. Looked up from germline, CDR1 is SGHRS and CDR2 is YFSETQ. The CDR3 has 15 residues. The CDR3 sequence: CASSLGGATNEKLFF. The CDR3 region has the DNA TGCGCCAGCAGCTTGGGTGGGGCAACTAATGAAAAACTGTTTTTT.

This clonotype is termed medium-sized. This chain joins TRBV6-1 and TRBJ2-3; 8 bases agree with TRBD2. After removal of 1 base from V and 8 bases from J, the junction contained 20 bases not matched to a gene. CDR3 length: 19 residues. Germline CDR1 reads MNHNS; CDR2 reads SASEGT. The CDR3 coding sequence is TGTGCCAGCAGTGAAGAGCAGGGTAGGGCGGGGGGAACCCAGGTTACGCAGTATTTT. This translates into CASSEEQGRAGGTQVTQYF.

Sample share makes this clonotype large. This rearrangement joins TRBV11-1 to TRBJ2-1; D is tentatively TRBD1 or TRBD2 (5 bases each). Germline V gene lookup returns CDR1 SGHAT and CDR2 FQDESV (reference sequence). V gave up 4 bases and J gave up 0 bases, with 13 bases separating them. CDR3 length equals 16 residues. CDR3 bases: TGTGCCAGCAGCTCTACTAAGGGGAGCTCCTACAATGAGCAGTTCTTC. The encoded protein is CASSSTKGSSYNEQFF.

The genes are TRBV19 and TRBJ2-2; the D gene is possibly TRBD1 (5 bases). V lost 5 bases and J 7 bases, leaving 14 bases between the germline ends. The CDR3 runs to 14 residues. The germline CDR1 and CDR2 sequences are LNHDA and SQIVND (reference sequence). The CDR3 spells CASSARQSRGELFF. CDR3 nucleotides: TGTGCCAGTAGTGCTCGACAGAGTCGCGGGGAGCTGTTTTTT.

The V call is TRBV15, the J call TRBJ2-1; 7 nucleotides align to TRBD2. From germline, CDR1 is LNHNV and CDR2 YYDKDF (reference sequence). This CDR3 has 15 amino acids. Trimming took 5 bases from V and 7 from J; bases not matched to a gene: 11. The CDR3 region has the DNA TGTGCCACCAGCCCCCGGGGAGGGATTCTTAATGAGCAGTTCTTC. Translation gives CATSPRGGILNEQFF.

This clonotype was picked up a small number of times. The chain uses TRBV6-4 and TRBJ2-3; no clear D. Trimming took off 4 bases at V and 2 bases at J, with 7 bases between the two ends. Germline-derived CDR1 and CDR2 are MRHNA and SNTAGT. CDR3 length equals 13 residues. DNA of the CDR3: TGTGCCAGCAGTGTGTCCGACACAGATACGCAGTATTTT. Translated, it gives CASSVSDTDTQYF.

This chain connects TRBV12-3 or TRBV12-4 to TRBJ2-4; the match to TRBD1 covers 12 bases. Trimming at V came to 3 bases and at J to 2 bases, leaving 5 bases not matched to a gene. The CDR3 has 17 amino acids. In DNA form, the CDR3 reads TGTGCCAGCAGTTTCGGGGGACAGGGGGCGACCAAAAACATTCAGTACTTC. Residues: CASSFGGQGATKNIQYF.

The J gene is TRBJ2-1, the V gene TRBV7-6; 8 bases agree with TRBD2. The CDR3 is made up of 17 amino acids. Germline loops: CDR1 SGHVS, CDR2 FNYEAQ. Trimming cost V 4 bases and J 4 bases; bases outside gene matches: 12. Here the CDR3 DNA reads TGTGCCAGCAGCTCGAGTTCAGCGGGGGACTTTTACAATGAGCAGTTCTTC. It translates to CASSSSSAGDFYNEQFF.

This clonotype was found many times. The chain links TRBV6-4 to TRBJ2-5; D remains unclear. Trimming shortened V by 5 bases and J by 7 bases, and 11 bases separated the two germline ends. The CDR3 spans 12 residues. Germline V gives CDR1 MRHNA, CDR2 SNTAGT. Written as DNA, the CDR3 is TGTGCCAGCAGTCCTACCAAGGGGACCCAGTACTTC. Translating gives CASSPTKGTQYF.

This chain uses TRBV11-3 with TRBJ2-7; 7 bases match TRBD1. The V and J ends lost 4 bases and 8 bases, in that order; junction bases with no gene match: 14. Germline assignment: CDR1 SGHNT and CDR2 YENEEA. This CDR3 has 15 amino acids. CDR3 region: CASSSYDRDPYKQYF. CDR3 in DNA: TGTGCCAGCAGCTCCTACGACAGGGACCCTTACAAGCAGTACTTC.

The V call is TRBV6-1, the J call TRBJ2-5; TRBD1 is a possible D gene (5 bases). Trimming stripped 4 bases from V and 5 bases from J, with 14 bases between. In germline, CDR1 is MNHNS, CDR2 SASEGT. This CDR3 is built from 14 residues. Written as DNA, the CDR3 is TGTGCCAGCAGTGCTTTACTCCCAGGGGAGACCCAGTACTTC. Its protein is CASSALLPGETQYF.

This clonotype was found a few times. The gene calls are TRBV6-1 and TRBJ2-6, with D possibly being TRBD2 (5 bases). Per germline, CDR1 MNHNS and CDR2 SASEGT. V lost 10 bases, J lost 4 bases, and 14 bases lay in between. There are 14 residues in the CDR3. This chain's CDR3 is CATDGVSGANVLTF. The CDR3 region has the DNA TGTGCCACGGACGGGGTGTCAGGGGCCAACGTCCTGACTTTC.

A few counts support this clonotype. The chain combines TRBV3-1 with TRBJ2-2; 8 positions agree with TRBD2. Trimming removed 7 bases from V and 7 bases from J; junction bases left unmatched: 8. This CDR3 spans 14 amino acids. Germline V CDR1 and CDR2: LGHDT, YNNKEL (reference sequence). CDR3 bases: TGTGCCAGCAAGGCAACTAGCGGCCTCGGGGAGCTGTTTTTT. It encodes CASKATSGLGELFF.

This clonotype qualifies as medium-sized. The chain has TRBV6-1 and TRBJ2-1, with D possibly matching TRBD2 (5 bases). Trimming took off 7 bases at V and 13 bases at J, with 23 bases between the two ends. The germline V gene encodes CDR1 MNHNS and CDR2 SASEGT. CDR3 length equals 14 residues. The CDR3 sequence: CASTPAAGGETQFF. DNA of the CDR3: TGTGCCAGCACTCCGGCGGCGGGTGGAGAGACCCAGTTCTTC.

This clonotype was seen repeatedly, ten times or more. The J gene is TRBJ1-4, the V gene TRBV7-6; D ambiguous. The CDR3 is 13 amino acids. Trimming cost V 6 bases and J 5 bases, with 10 bases left between them. The germline CDR1 and CDR2 sequences are SGHVS and FNYEAQ. The CDR3 is CASRRLVNEKLFF. CDR3 in DNA: TGTGCCAGCAGACGACTGGTAAATGAAAAACTGTTTTTT.